This TCR beta chain is drawn from a study of cytomegalovirus exposure and HLA in healthy donors (dated by TCRdb to 2015 to 2018). About the study as a whole: An earlier analysis of approximately 640 of the donors reported about 250 Gb of sequence data and some 120 million unique TCR beta sequences from approximately 180 million T cells. All discovery cohort repertoires had been generated on a single sequencing platform. In the later analysis, no new phenotypic data were used to find candidate immune exposures; instead, reliance was placed on TCR beta sequences and their occurrence across donors. Five DR-DQ haplotypes were treated as single units for association and clustering because of strong linkage in the cohort. A later genetic analysis used genome-wide SNP genotypes for about 60% of the roughly 700 donors, treating that subset as a discovery cohort. A later analysis re-analyzed previously published TCR beta repertoires from 650 to 800 donors and added high-resolution HLA genotyping to study TCR occurrence patterns. The study used immunosequencing to profile the T cell repertoires of some 600 subjects and linked those repertoires to cytomegalovirus serostatus. The study aimed to test whether signatures of past pathogen exposure could be identified by cataloging public T cell receptors. A separate validation cohort of roughly 130 different subjects was used in addition to the 666-subject first cohort. Donor age, sex, ethnicity and CMV serostatus were compiled together with the repertoire data. Of the roughly 400 genotyped donors, 81% fell in the genetic ancestry cluster associated with self-reported Caucasian donors. High-throughput TCR immunosequencing, statistical association of individual TCRs with disease status, and machine learning were combined to predict cytomegalovirus infection status. An earlier analysis of about 600 of the donors used high-throughput TCR beta sequencing to judge whether each TCR beta V gene segment behaved as functional or pseudogenic. Across some 400 genotyped donors of the cohort, an average of about 250,000 unique TCR beta nucleotide sequences per donor were sequenced, and roughly 20% of those sequences were non-productive. Roughly 300 gigabases of sequencing data and 78 million or so unique TCR sequences were included in an early release covering roughly 600 HLA-typed donors. HLA typing covered class I and class II loci at four-digit resolution. Typing coverage varied by locus: about 620-630 donors for A, B, C, DRB1 and DQB1; roughly 500 for DQA1; around 610 for DPA1; more than 450 for DPB1. The investigation overall reported the following: Cytomegalovirus status was reported to be diagnosed by the classifier with high specificity and sensitivity in both the original and validation cohorts. HLA typing was unavailable for some donors at each locus, so association tests used only the typed subset. A group of highly shared sequence variants was considered likely to be a technical artifact of the sequencing pipeline. A further reported finding was that TCR beta sequences accurately predicted the HLA-A and HLA-B alleles for most subjects in the first cohort. A total of roughly 160 TCR beta chains were listed by the study as associated with cytomegalovirus. A later analysis associated 15,000 to 20,000 TCR beta sequences with specific HLA alleles at a false discovery rate of 0.05. A few of the identified cytomegalovirus-associated TCR beta chains were confirmed in vitro to be specific for cytomegalovirus antigens. V-gene and J-gene trimming of TCR beta chains was associated with a missense DCLRE1C variant in a later genetic analysis, and the association was replicated in an independent cohort. Only TCR beta chains were sequenced in this cohort, and the absence of alpha or paired-chain data limited detectable features. In a later analysis, HLA-associated TCR beta chains were found to be more clonally expanded and to have lower generation probabilities than equally common non-associated chains. In a later analysis, several top co-occurrence clusters were reported to appear linked to parvovirus B19, influenza, CMV and Epstein-Barr virus. It was suggested by the authors that the approach could potentially be generalized to other disease states and immunological phenotypes. Immune exposure information for the cohort was limited to CMV serostatus. Some IMGT-functional V segments, including TRBV6-2 and TRBV6-3, could not be distinguished by the 87-base-pair reads and were therefore excluded. An earlier analysis of approximately 540 of the donors showed that most TCR beta V segments appeared in productive rearrangements either about 87% or about 30% of the time, which broadly matched IMGT annotations. Most TCR sequences were observed very rarely across donors, whereas some public TCRs were present in many individuals. Correlated functional status among segregating V segments might reflect linkage disequilibrium, but an unknown experimental factor could not be ruled out. Presence/absence analyses assumed roughly uniform sequencing depth across donors, an assumption that may not hold. Most CMV-associated TCR beta chains appeared to be HLA-restricted in a later analysis, and the HLA associations seemed to be driven largely by CMV exposure. When HLA alleles, especially DR and DQ, strongly co-occurred, attributing TCR associations to individual alleles was difficult. According to a later genetic analysis, donors in an Asian-associated ancestry cluster had fewer N-insertions in productive TCRs than the roughly 700-donor mean. A later analysis found that TCR association rates varied across HLA loci, with DRB1 alleles showing the most associated TCRs and HLA-C alleles the fewest. Because counts were too low, around 17 rarely observed V segments, including chromosome 9 orphons, were left out of the earlier analysis of a few hundred of the donors.

Preparation of the library involved the immunoSEQ multiplex PCR assay. The multiplex PCR relied on a mix of 60 forward primers for TCR Vbeta segments and 13 reverse primers for TCR Jbeta segments. The CDR3 region of rearranged TCR beta genes was amplified from genomic DNA by a multiplex PCR assay. On the Illumina HiSeq System, the amplified TCR beta libraries were sequenced as 87-base-pair reads. Per the source publication's procedure: A later analysis tallied 75 million to 95 million unique TCR beta chains across the roughly 610 repertoires, and about 12 million of those chains were shared by two or more donors. Raw reads were error-corrected and collapsed into unique sequences by a nearest-neighbor algorithm in which closely related sequences were merged to remove PCR and sequencing errors. Alignment of CDR3 sequences to IMGT reference sequences was used to assign V, D and J gene segments. For a sequence to be retained, at least a six-nucleotide match to both a V gene segment and a J gene segment was required. Rearrangements were classified as productive when the CDR3 lacked stop codons and remained in frame with V and J, and all other rearrangements were classified as non-productive. CDR3 was defined by IMGT convention, running from the second conserved V-encoded cysteine to the conserved J-encoded phenylalanine. Sequences without an unambiguous match to a single V gene segment were excluded from the earlier analysis of several hundred of the donors. In an earlier analysis of 587 of the donors, V segments were called functional above 56.7% productive rearrangements and were called segregating when the between-donor standard deviation exceeded 5%. A statistical classification framework was developed to diagnose cytomegalovirus status using the catalog of TCR beta chain sequences. In a later analysis, V and J genes were assigned by comparing TCR nucleotide sequences against IMGT/GENE-DB human TR gene sequences. A later analysis assigned CDR3 sequences and most-parsimonious VDJ recombination scenarios with the TCRdist pipeline. In a later analysis, each TCR beta chain was defined by its CDR3 amino acid sequence together with its V-gene family, and reads lacking a unique V-gene family were excluded. A later analysis removed over 500 highly shared, low-generation-probability nucleotide sequences to deal with suspected cross-contamination and a sequencing artifact. In a later analysis, a clonal expansion index for each public chain was calculated from normalized within-repertoire ranks of inferred template counts. In a later analysis, generation probabilities were computed using a VDJ recombination model fitted to out-of-frame rearrangements, and the results were checked against IGoR. In a later analysis, TCR-TCR, TCR-HLA and TCR-CMV co-occurrence was scored with hypergeometric tests, and a repertoire-size bias correction was applied to TCR pairs. A later analysis estimated false discovery rates by permuting HLA or CMV assignments 20 times. A later analysis grouped co-occurring TCRs with DBSCAN, adding TCRdist sequence similarity when clustering within HLA-allele-positive subsets. Co-occurrence clustering excluded repertoires with fewer than 30,000 or more than 120,000 public chains, plus five with anomalous nucleotide sharing. The table was pulled from immuneACCESS by TCRdb, which kept in-frame rearrangements only. Such tables lose some clones; where checked, under half of the loss comes from unresolved V genes, and the rest has no known cause. V and J calls and clone size are copied from that table; D and trimming were computed from the DNA. This sample comprises around 300,000 clones, around nine tenths of them detected only once. In total, the top ten clones hold about 2.5% of the sample.

To note about this clone: Its target antigen remains unknown. No base quality information exists; no much larger clone differs at one position.

In total, approximately 610 healthy bone marrow donors made up the cohort. At the time of sampling, all cohort members were nominally healthy, though unrecorded immune exposures were likely present. The donor was CMV seronegative and was included in the group of hundreds of seronegative cohort members. Each donor provided a peripheral blood sample, and peripheral blood mononuclear cells were used for TCR beta sequencing. Genomic DNA was extracted from the blood cell samples with the Qiagen DNeasy Blood Extraction Kit. V is reduced by 8 bases and J by 4 bases, leaving a spacing of 9 bases between them. The CDR3 has 11 amino acids, counting the end cysteine and phenylalanine. The entry retains the CDR3 DNA only, 33 bases that are in frame from base 1. CDR1 and CDR2 (SQVTM, ANQGSEA) derive from the germline V gene.

The rearranged segments are TRBV29-1 and TRBJ2-1; the D gene assignment is ambiguous. The sequencing sample was made of PBMCs. The clonotype comes from a woman in her late teens or twenties in good health and CMV-seronegative. The encoded CDR3 is CSSVEYNEQFF. The sequenced DNA is TGCAGCTCTGTGGAGTACAATGAGCAGTTCTTC.